This T cell receptor (beta chain) derives from a study of T cell responses to AZD1222 COVID-19 vaccine. Assay used: immunoSEQ multiplex PCR; TCRdb lists only in-frame clones, some missing. The table shows about 120,000 clones, with roughly 90% occurring only once. This CDR3 is built from 16 residues. The germline CDR1 and CDR2 sequences are SGHRS and YFSETQ. V lost 2 bases, J lost 5 bases, and 10 bases stayed unmatched. This clonotype originated in an adult who received the AZD1222 COVID-19 vaccine. This chain joins TRBV5-1 and TRBJ2-1; 7 bases map to TRBD2. This sample comprised peripheral blood, obtained 28 days after the second AZD1222 dose. CDR3 in amino acids: CASSLERGRVHNEQFF. The DNA of the CDR3 is TGCGCCAGCAGCTTAGAGCGGGGTAGGGTACACAATGAGCAGTTCTTC.